A single T cell receptor (beta chain) is shown here with its context. This sample is drawn from a study of blood T cell repertoires in COVID-19. About the study: Nucleic acid was either cDNA or gDNA, and it came from T cells, B-cell-depleted T cells, or PBMCs.

Here immunoSEQ multiplex PCR was the method, and the copy in TCRdb shows in-frame clones only, minus some. The sample has approximately 60,000 clones; around 80% are singletons. The CDR3 is made up of 18 amino acids. Trimming left V 5 bases short and J 0 bases short, with 18 bases between. Germline values: CDR1 SGHRS, CDR2 YFSETQ. This receptor was identified in a man aged 55 to 70 with acute or convalescent COVID-19. The sequenced sample was peripheral blood. V is TRBV5-1 and J is TRBJ1-6; D may be TRBD1 (5 bases). This CDR3 is CASSSGTSSSSYNSPLHF. The DNA of the CDR3 is TGCGCCAGCAGTTCCGGGACTTCCTCCAGCTCCTATAATTCACCCCTCCACTTT.